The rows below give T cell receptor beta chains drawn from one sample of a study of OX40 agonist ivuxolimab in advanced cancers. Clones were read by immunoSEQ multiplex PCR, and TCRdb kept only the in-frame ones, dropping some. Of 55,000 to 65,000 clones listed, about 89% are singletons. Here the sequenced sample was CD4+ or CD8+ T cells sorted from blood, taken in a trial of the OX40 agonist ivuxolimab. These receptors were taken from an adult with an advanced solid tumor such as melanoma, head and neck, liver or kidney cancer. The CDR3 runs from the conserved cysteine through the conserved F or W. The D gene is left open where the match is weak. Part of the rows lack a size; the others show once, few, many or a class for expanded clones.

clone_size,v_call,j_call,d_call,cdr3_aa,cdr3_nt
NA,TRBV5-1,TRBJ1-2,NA,CASSLVGNYGYTF,TGCGCCAGCAGCTTAGTAGGGAACTATGGCTACACCTTC
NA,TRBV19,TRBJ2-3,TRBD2,CASRLAGGTDTQYF,TGTGCCAGTAGGCTAGCGGGAGGGACAGATACGCAGTATTTT
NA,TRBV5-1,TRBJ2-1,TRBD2,CASKGLAGGPDEQFF,TGCGCCAGCAAAGGACTAGCGGGAGGGCCGGATGAGCAGTTCTTC
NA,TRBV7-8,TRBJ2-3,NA,CASSRPPGRSTDTQYF,TGTGCCAGCAGCCGCCCCCCAGGGCGGAGCACAGATACGCAGTATTTT
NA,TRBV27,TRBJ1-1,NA,CASKGNTEAFF,TGTGCCAGCAAGGGAAACACTGAAGCTTTCTTT
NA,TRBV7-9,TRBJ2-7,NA,CASSLWGSEQYF,TGTGCCAGCAGCTTATGGGGATCTGAGCAGTACTTC
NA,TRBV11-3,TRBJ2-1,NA,CASSLAGVISYNEQFF,TGTGCCAGCAGCTTAGCGGGAGTAATCTCCTACAATGAGCAGTTCTTC
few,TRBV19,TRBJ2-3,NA,CASSIGGAGDTQYF,TGTGCCAGTAGTATAGGAGGGGCTGGCGACACGCAGTATTTT
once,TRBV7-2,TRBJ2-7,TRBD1,CASSPGRDRVYEQYF,TGTGCCAGCAGCCCCGGTAGGGACAGGGTCTACGAGCAGTACTTC
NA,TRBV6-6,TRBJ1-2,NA,CASSYWQGGGYTF,TGTGCCAGCAGTTACTGGCAGGGCGGGGGCTACACCTTC
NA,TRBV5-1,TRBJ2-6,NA,CASTSIGYGANVLTF,TGCGCCAGTACTTCAATCGGATATGGGGCCAACGTCCTGACTTTC